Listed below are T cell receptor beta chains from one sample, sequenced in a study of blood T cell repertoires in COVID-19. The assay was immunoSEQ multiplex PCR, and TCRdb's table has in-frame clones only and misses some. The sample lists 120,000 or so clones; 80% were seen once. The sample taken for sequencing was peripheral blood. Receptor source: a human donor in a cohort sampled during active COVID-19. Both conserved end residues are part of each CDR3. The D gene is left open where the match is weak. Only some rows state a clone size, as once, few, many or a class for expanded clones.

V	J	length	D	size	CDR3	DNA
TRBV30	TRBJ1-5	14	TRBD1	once	CAWSRQGIGQPQHF	TGTGCCTGGAGTCGACAGGGGATAGGTCAGCCCCAGCATTTT
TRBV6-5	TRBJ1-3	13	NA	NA	CASRDGGFDTIYF	TGTGCCAGCCGGGATGGGGGGTTCGACACCATATATTTT
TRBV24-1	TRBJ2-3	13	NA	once	CATSSEGTDTQYF	TGTGCCACCAGTTCGGAGGGTACAGATACGCAGTATTTT
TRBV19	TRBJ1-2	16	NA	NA	CATKRGGTGTGYGYTF	TGTGCCACCAAGCGGGGGGGGACCGGGACTGGGTATGGCTACACCTTC
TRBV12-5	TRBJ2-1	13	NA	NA	CASGPDFGNEQFF	TGTGCTAGTGGTCCGGACTTTGGCAATGAGCAGTTCTTC
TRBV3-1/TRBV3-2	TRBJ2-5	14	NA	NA	CASSQPPRGETQYF	TGTGCCAGCAGCCAGCCACCTAGGGGAGAGACCCAGTACTTC
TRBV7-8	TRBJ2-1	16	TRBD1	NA	CASSLRGTGVYNEQFF	TGTGCCAGCAGCTTGAGGGGGACAGGAGTATACAATGAGCAGTTCTTC
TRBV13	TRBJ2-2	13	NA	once	CASSLMRTGELFF	TGTGCCAGCAGCTTAATGAGGACCGGGGAGCTGTTTTTT
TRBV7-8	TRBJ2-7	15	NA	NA	CASNPTRDTFYEQYF	TGTGCCAGCAATCCGACGAGGGACACCTTCTACGAGCAGTACTTC
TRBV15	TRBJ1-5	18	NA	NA	CATSRDGAAGRFNQPQHF	TGTGCCACCAGCAGAGACGGGGCCGCGGGGCGGTTTAATCAGCCCCAGCATTTT
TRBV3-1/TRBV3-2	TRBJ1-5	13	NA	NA	CASSQGEGQPQHF	TGTGCCAGCAGCCAAGGGGAGGGCCAGCCCCAGCATTTT
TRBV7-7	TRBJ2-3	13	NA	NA	CASSRDWRDTQYF	TGTGCTAGCAGCCGAGACTGGAGAGATACGCAGTATTTT
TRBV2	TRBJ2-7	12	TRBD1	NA	CASRGQGDEQYF	TGTGCCAGCAGGGGACAGGGGGACGAGCAGTACTTC
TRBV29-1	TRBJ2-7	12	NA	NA	CSALGGPNEQYF	TGCAGCGCCCTCGGGGGTCCGAATGAGCAGTACTTC
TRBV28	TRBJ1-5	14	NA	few	CASSPRVSNQPQHF	TGTGCCAGCAGTCCCCGGGTTAGCAATCAGCCCCAGCATTTT
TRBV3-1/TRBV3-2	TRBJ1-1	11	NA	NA	CASSYREGAFF	TGTGCCAGCAGCTACAGGGAAGGAGCTTTCTTT
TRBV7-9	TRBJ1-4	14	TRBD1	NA	CASSLTGVYEKLFF	TGTGCCAGCAGCTTAACAGGGGTGTATGAAAAACTGTTTTTT
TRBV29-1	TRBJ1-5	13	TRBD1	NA	CSVGTGGNQPQHF	TGCAGCGTCGGGACAGGGGGGAATCAGCCCCAGCATTTT
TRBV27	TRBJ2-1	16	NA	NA	CASSRFMTSSYNEQFF	TGTGCCAGCAGTCGGTTTATGACAAGCTCCTACAATGAGCAGTTCTTC
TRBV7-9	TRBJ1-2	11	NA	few	CASSLAGGYTF	TGTGCCAGCAGCTTAGCCGGGGGCTACACCTTC
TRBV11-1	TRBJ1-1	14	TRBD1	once	CASSLGTVNTEAFF	TGTGCCAGCAGCTTGGGGACAGTGAACACTGAAGCTTTCTTT
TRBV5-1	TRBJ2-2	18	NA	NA	CASFPGVPGLPFAGELFF	TGCGCCAGCTTCCCCGGTGTCCCGGGACTTCCCTTCGCCGGGGAGCTGTTTTTT
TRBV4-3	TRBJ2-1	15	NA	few	CASSQDGNRYNEQFF	TGCGCCAGCAGCCAAGATGGGAACAGGTACAATGAGCAGTTCTTC
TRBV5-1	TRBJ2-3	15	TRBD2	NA	CASSRSGASTDTQYF	TGCGCCAGCAGCCGTAGCGGGGCCAGCACAGATACGCAGTATTTT
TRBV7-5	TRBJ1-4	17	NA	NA	CARSLSRDRETNEKLFF	TGTGCCAGAAGCCTATCCCGGGACAGGGAGACTAATGAAAAACTGTTTTTT
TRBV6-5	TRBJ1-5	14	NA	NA	CASSLSGEFQPQHF	TGTGCCAGCAGCTTATCGGGGGAATTCCAGCCCCAGCATTTT
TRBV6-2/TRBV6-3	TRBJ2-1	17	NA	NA	CASSRRYSPGGNNEQFF	TGTGCCAGCAGCCGCCGTTATTCACCCGGGGGTAACAATGAGCAGTTCTTC
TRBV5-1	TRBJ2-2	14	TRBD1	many	CASSLSQGTGELFF	TGCGCCAGCAGCTTATCACAGGGGACCGGGGAGCTGTTTTTT
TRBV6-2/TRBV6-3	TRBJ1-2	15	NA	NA	CASSPQGPGPYGYTF	TGTGCCAGCAGTCCCCAAGGTCCTGGGCCATATGGCTACACCTTC
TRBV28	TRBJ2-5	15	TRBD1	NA	CASSQGTGAQETQYF	TGTGCCAGCAGCCAAGGAACAGGGGCACAAGAGACCCAGTACTTC
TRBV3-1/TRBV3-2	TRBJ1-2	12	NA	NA	CASGIPRGGYTF	TGTGCCAGCGGTATCCCAAGAGGGGGCTACACCTTC
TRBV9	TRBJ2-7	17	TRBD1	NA	CASSPSGGGQGVYEQYF	TGTGCCAGCAGCCCCAGTGGGGGTGGACAGGGTGTCTACGAGCAGTACTTC
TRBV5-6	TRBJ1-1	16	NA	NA	CASRRLRAQGNTEAFF	TGTGCCAGCAGGCGACTCCGGGCCCAGGGGAACACTGAAGCTTTCTTT
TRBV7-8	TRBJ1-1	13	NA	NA	CASLVTGHTEAFF	TGTGCCAGCTTAGTAACAGGGCACACTGAAGCTTTCTTT
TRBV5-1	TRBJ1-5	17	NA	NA	CASSFADSPYSNQPQHF	TGCGCCAGCAGCTTCGCGGACAGTCCTTATAGCAATCAGCCCCAGCATTTT
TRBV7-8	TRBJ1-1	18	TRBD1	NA	CASSLYSGPGGLNTEAFF	TGTGCCAGCAGCTTATATAGCGGGCCAGGGGGCCTGAACACTGAAGCTTTCTTT
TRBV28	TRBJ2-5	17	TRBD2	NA	CASSSTKTGTRILAQYF	TGTGCCAGCAGTTCTACTAAAACCGGGACTAGAATACTGGCCCAGTACTTC
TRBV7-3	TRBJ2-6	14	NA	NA	CASSSSPGANVLTF	TGTGCCAGCAGCTCCAGTCCTGGGGCCAACGTCCTGACTTTC
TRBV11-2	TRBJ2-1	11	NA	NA	CASSLGLATFF	TGTGCCAGCAGCTTAGGGTTAGCGACCTTCTTC
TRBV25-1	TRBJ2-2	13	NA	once	CASSAQGSGELFF	TGTGCCAGCAGTGCACAGGGTTCCGGGGAGCTGTTTTTT
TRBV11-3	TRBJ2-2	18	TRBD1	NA	CASSLKGLGTGNTGELFF	TGTGCCAGCAGCTTAAAGGGTTTAGGGACAGGGAACACCGGGGAGCTGTTTTTT
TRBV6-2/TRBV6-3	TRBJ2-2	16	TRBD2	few	CASSRERERYTGELFF	TGTGCCAGCAGTCGCGAGCGGGAGAGGTACACCGGGGAGCTGTTTTTT